This T cell receptor (beta chain) was obtained from a study of T cell responses to AZD1222 COVID-19 vaccine (dated by TCRdb to the early 2020s). Describing the broader study: AZD1222 recipients given second doses at about 4 weeks or at about 12 weeks were pooled, since spike-specific TCR depth and breadth were not found to differ between the two schedules. TCR sequencing was performed for about 240 trial participants, of whom roughly 200 were given two doses of AZD1222 and some 26 were given two doses of MenACWY control vaccine. Trial participants were enrolled into age subgroups of 18-55, 56-69 and 70-plus years, which contained 148, 28 and 57 TCR-sequenced participants, respectively. Paper-wide results and their limitations: In the small 56-69-year group, the increase in depth fell short of significance, most likely because of low power. Conclusions about previously exposed vaccinees were limited because only a handful of AZD1222 recipients were SARS-CoV-2 seropositive at baseline. After two AZD1222 doses, spike-specific TCR breadth and depth were significantly higher than at day 0 and than in MenACWY recipients. Because no day 14 peak-response samples were available, repertoires were characterized only after the peak T cell response. Most participants were white British and females outnumbered males, and the authors suggested that clonal diversity may have been underestimated. Epitopes outside the regions mutated in the B.1.351 and B.1.1.7 variants were reportedly recognized by nearly half of the unique spike-specific TCRs. The vaccine-associated CD4 TCRs covered the entire spike protein, and the dominant responses fell in regions 160-218 and 743-854.

Per the publication, the time point label means: baseline before first vaccination. Samples from vaccinated people were obtained from the UK trials COV001 and COV002, which included a single-blind randomized controlled phase 2/3 trial of AZD1222 (ChAdOx1 nCoV-19) in healthy adults. For TCRbeta chain sequencing, PBMC samples were collected from trial participants at day 0 and at day 28 after the second dose. The CDR3 regions of human TCRbeta chains were subjected to immunosequencing. The original pipeline was this. TCRs in the repertoires were compared against a reference library of SARS-CoV-2-specific TCRs that had been generated with the MIRA antigen-specificity platform. Breadth was defined as the fraction of unique TCRs that were SARS-CoV-2-associated, and depth was defined as the fraction of total T cells that were SARS-CoV-2-associated. Using the MIRA data, each spike-specific TCR was mapped to the spike region that the TCR reacts to and placed in a CD4 or CD8 class. Log10-transformed breadth and depth values were compared by one-way ANOVA with Sidak's multiple comparisons tests. In its TCRdb copy, this immuneACCESS table keeps in-frame sequences only and misses some clones. Where compared with another copy, unresolved V genes explain less than half of these, and the others have no known cause. V and J calls and clone size are as listed in that table; D and trimming were resolved from the DNA. The sample includes around 160,000 clones, with about 91% observed a single time. Around 16% of the sample goes to the ten largest clones.

With respect to this clone: Its antigen is still unknown. No base qualities exist here, and no much larger clone lies one base off it. Other DNA sequences in this sample translate to the same CDR3.

The sequence came from an adult in good health. The input for sequencing was peripheral blood, taken on day 0 of AZD1222 vaccination.

The nucleotide sequence is given as TGTGCCAGCAGCCAAGCTGCAGATACGCAGTATTTT. Its coded protein is CASSQAADTQYF. The chain joins TRBV3-1 (or the pseudogene TRBV3-2) to TRBJ2-3; confidence is insufficient to name the D gene. At the junction V is shortened by 1 base and J by 4 bases, with 3 bases in between. The CDR3, from cysteine to phenylalanine, totals 12 residues. Only the CDR3 part of the read is kept: 36 bases, read in frame from the first base. The germline V gene encodes CDR1 LGHDT and CDR2 YNNKEL (reference sequence).